This is a list of T cell receptor beta chains from one sample in a study of blood T cells in healthy people across ages. TCRdb processed the 5' RACE reads anew with MiXCR; each CDR3 protein has one entry. The sample yields about 1,000,000 distinct CDR3 sequences, around 43% seen once. The specimen sequenced was blood. The source is a woman aged 60-75 years in good health. CDR3s include the opening cysteine and the closing phenylalanine or tryptophan. D genes are given only for firm matches. Where a row states a size, it is once, few, many or the class of an expanded clone; other rows omit it.

abundance: .
j_gene: TRBJ1-2
len: 16
v_gene: TRBV5-1
d_gene: TRBD1
CDR3aa: CASSQNSQTGIYGYTF
CDR3nt: TGCGCCAGCAGCCAAAACTCGCAGACAGGGATCTATGGCTACACCTTC

abundance: .
j_gene: TRBJ2-1
len: 14
v_gene: TRBV10-2
d_gene: .
CDR3aa: CASTQTKTYNEQFF
CDR3nt: TGCGCCAGCACTCAGACAAAGACCTACAATGAGCAGTTCTTC

abundance: .
j_gene: TRBJ2-7
len: 15
v_gene: TRBV5-5
d_gene: .
CDR3aa: CASSLQGHSSYEQYF
CDR3nt: TGTGCCAGCAGCTTGCAGGGCCATAGCTCCTACGAGCAGTACTTC

abundance: .
j_gene: TRBJ2-1
len: 14
v_gene: TRBV6-5
d_gene: .
CDR3aa: CANSYGNWANEQFF
CDR3nt: TGTGCCAACAGTTACGGGAACTGGGCAAATGAGCAGTTCTTC

abundance: .
j_gene: TRBJ2-1
len: 15
v_gene: TRBV5-1
d_gene: .
CDR3aa: CASSLGLVVDNEQFF
CDR3nt: TGCGCCAGCAGCTTGGGACTAGTGGTGGACAATGAGCAGTTCTTC

abundance: .
j_gene: TRBJ2-7
len: 16
v_gene: TRBV14
d_gene: .
CDR3aa: CASSQLLLGSSYEQYF
CDR3nt: TGTGCCAGCAGCCAACTTCTCTTAGGGAGTTCCTACGAGCAGTACTTC

abundance: .
j_gene: TRBJ2-5
len: 16
v_gene: TRBV27
d_gene: TRBD1
CDR3aa: CASSSPVAGGGETQYF
CDR3nt: TGTGCCAGCAGTTCACCCGTGGCAGGGGGCGGGGAGACCCAGTACTTC

abundance: .
j_gene: TRBJ2-1
len: 16
v_gene: TRBV30
d_gene: TRBD2
CDR3aa: CAWSPSRTSGYNEQFF
CDR3nt: TGTGCCTGGAGTCCCTCCCGGACTAGCGGTTACAATGAGCAGTTCTTC

abundance: few
j_gene: TRBJ2-3
len: 15
v_gene: TRBV7-9
d_gene: .
CDR3aa: CASSSTGGSTDTQYF
CDR3nt: TGTGCCAGCAGCAGTACTGGCGGGAGCACAGATACGCAGTATTTT

abundance: .
j_gene: TRBJ1-2
len: 17
v_gene: TRBV7-2
d_gene: .
CDR3aa: CASSDPSRKLPNYGHTF
CDR3nt: TGTGCCAGCAGCGACCCAAGCAGGAAGCTACCAAACTATGGCCACACCTTC

abundance: .
j_gene: TRBJ2-7
len: 18
v_gene: TRBV2
d_gene: TRBD2
CDR3aa: CASSEAVTSGSTTYEQYF
CDR3nt: TGTGCCAGCAGTGAAGCAGTGACTAGCGGGAGTACGACATACGAGCAGTACTTC

abundance: few
j_gene: TRBJ1-1
len: 13
v_gene: TRBV6-5
d_gene: .
CDR3aa: CASSDTINTEAFF
CDR3nt: TGTGCCAGCAGTGACACCATAAACACTGAAGCTTTCTTT

abundance: .
j_gene: TRBJ2-7
len: 15
v_gene: TRBV7-9
d_gene: TRBD1
CDR3aa: CASSRGQSSSYEQYF
CDR3nt: TGTGCCAGCAGCAGGGGACAGTCAAGCTCCTACGAGCAGTACTTC

abundance: .
j_gene: TRBJ1-5
len: 13
v_gene: TRBV27
d_gene: .
CDR3aa: CASSPWGNPPQHF
CDR3nt: TGTGCCAGCAGTCCCTGGGGAAATCCGCCCCAGCATTTT

abundance: .
j_gene: TRBJ1-1
len: 15
v_gene: TRBV6-2/TRBV6-3
d_gene: .
CDR3aa: CASSIRQVQGAEAFF
CDR3nt: TGTGCCAGCAGTATCAGACAGGTTCAGGGCGCTGAAGCTTTCTTT

abundance: few
j_gene: TRBJ2-5
len: 14
v_gene: TRBV4-2
d_gene: .
CDR3aa: CASSQGGEIETQYF
CDR3nt: TGTGCCAGCAGCCAAGGGGGGGAGATTGAGACCCAGTACTTC

abundance: few
j_gene: TRBJ1-1
len: 15
v_gene: TRBV6-2/TRBV6-3
d_gene: TRBD1
CDR3aa: CASSTRQGSGTEAFF
CDR3nt: TGTGCCAGCAGTACTCGACAGGGGAGCGGCACTGAAGCTTTCTTT

abundance: few
j_gene: TRBJ1-4
len: 16
v_gene: TRBV4-1
d_gene: .
CDR3aa: CASSQDRGRANEKLFF
CDR3nt: TGCGCCAGCAGCCAAGATCGGGGACGAGCTAATGAAAAACTGTTTTTT

abundance: .
j_gene: TRBJ2-1
len: 17
v_gene: TRBV7-9
d_gene: TRBD2
CDR3aa: CASSFGSGSLSYNEQFF
CDR3nt: TGTGCCAGCAGCTTCGGTAGCGGGAGCCTCTCCTACAATGAGCAGTTCTTC

abundance: once
j_gene: TRBJ2-7
len: 15
v_gene: TRBV30
d_gene: .
CDR3aa: CAWGLLTGVTYEQYF
CDR3nt: TGTGCCTGGGGGTTACTAACGGGGGTAACCTACGAGCAGTACTTC

abundance: .
j_gene: TRBJ2-5
len: 14
v_gene: TRBV7-7
d_gene: .
CDR3aa: CASSRAAQRETQYF
CDR3nt: TGTGCCAGCAGCCGGGCCGCCCAACGAGAGACCCAGTACTTC

abundance: few
j_gene: TRBJ1-5
len: 11
v_gene: TRBV24-1
d_gene: .
CDR3aa: CATSDEGPQHF
CDR3nt: TGTGCCACCAGTGATGAAGGGCCCCAGCATTTT

abundance: .
j_gene: TRBJ1-1
len: 13
v_gene: TRBV20-1
d_gene: .
CDR3aa: CSARDVGGTEAFF
CDR3nt: TGCAGTGCTAGAGATGTGGGGGGCACTGAAGCTTTCTTT

abundance: .
j_gene: TRBJ2-7
len: 15
v_gene: TRBV20-1
d_gene: TRBD2
CDR3aa: CSARGLAGVIYEQYF
CDR3nt: TGCAGTGCTAGAGGACTAGCGGGAGTGATCTACGAGCAGTACTTC

abundance: .
j_gene: TRBJ1-2
len: 16
v_gene: TRBV6-5
d_gene: TRBD1
CDR3aa: CASSSTQTGGNYGYTF
CDR3nt: TGTGCCAGCAGTTCCACCCAGACAGGGGGAAACTATGGCTACACCTTC

abundance: .
j_gene: TRBJ1-1
len: 15
v_gene: TRBV3-1
d_gene: .
CDR3aa: CASSQVGGGRTEAFF
CDR3nt: TGTGCCAGCAGCCAAGTGGGGGGGGGAAGGACTGAAGCTTTCTTT

abundance: .
j_gene: TRBJ2-1
len: 15
v_gene: TRBV5-1
d_gene: TRBD2
CDR3aa: CASSYSSGNYNEQFF
CDR3nt: TGCGCCAGCAGCTATTCTAGCGGAAATTACAATGAGCAGTTCTTC

abundance: .
j_gene: TRBJ2-3
len: 15
v_gene: TRBV20-1
d_gene: TRBD2
CDR3aa: CSARGVGTNTDTQYF
CDR3nt: TGCAGTGCTAGAGGTGTGGGGACTAACACAGATACGCAGTATTTT

abundance: few
j_gene: TRBJ2-1
len: 14
v_gene: TRBV11-2
d_gene: .
CDR3aa: CASSQTWGEPGQFF
CDR3nt: TGTGCCAGCAGCCAGACGTGGGGAGAACCGGGCCAGTTCTTC

abundance: .
j_gene: TRBJ1-1
len: 13
v_gene: TRBV20-1
d_gene: .
CDR3aa: CSARGTSYTEAFF
CDR3nt: TGCAGTGCTAGGGGGACCTCCTACACTGAAGCTTTCTTT

abundance: .
j_gene: TRBJ1-1
len: 11
v_gene: TRBV10-2
d_gene: .
CDR3aa: CASGTPDGAFF
CDR3nt: TGCGCCAGCGGCACCCCGGATGGAGCTTTCTTT

abundance: .
j_gene: TRBJ2-1
len: 15
v_gene: TRBV25-1
d_gene: TRBD2
CDR3aa: CASSVTSGSANEQFF
CDR3nt: TGTGCCAGCAGTGTTACTAGCGGGAGTGCCAATGAGCAGTTCTTC

abundance: .
j_gene: TRBJ2-3
len: 16
v_gene: TRBV27
d_gene: TRBD2
CDR3aa: CASSSLAGAFTDTQYF
CDR3nt: TGTGCCAGCAGTTCCCTGGCGGGAGCCTTCACAGATACGCAGTATTTT

abundance: .
j_gene: TRBJ2-7
len: 15
v_gene: TRBV15
d_gene: TRBD1
CDR3aa: CATSRPDRGTYEQYF
CDR3nt: TGTGCCACCAGCAGACCGGACAGGGGGACCTACGAGCAGTACTTC

abundance: few
j_gene: TRBJ2-7
len: 12
v_gene: TRBV29-1
d_gene: TRBD1
CDR3aa: CSVERGQDEQYF
CDR3nt: TGCAGCGTTGAGCGGGGACAGGACGAGCAGTACTTC

abundance: .
j_gene: TRBJ1-3
len: 17
v_gene: TRBV12-3/TRBV12-4
d_gene: .
CDR3aa: CASSLGPSRSSGNTIYF
CDR3nt: TGTGCCAGCAGTTTAGGACCGAGCCGCAGCTCTGGAAACACCATATATTTT

abundance: .
j_gene: TRBJ2-1
len: 15
v_gene: TRBV6-2/TRBV6-3
d_gene: TRBD2
CDR3aa: CASSYALAGGGEQFF
CDR3nt: TGTGCCAGCAGTTACGCCCTAGCGGGAGGGGGGGAGCAGTTCTTC

abundance: .
j_gene: TRBJ2-7
len: 17
v_gene: TRBV10-2
d_gene: TRBD2
CDR3aa: CASSESTGRISSYEQYF
CDR3nt: TGCGCCAGCAGTGAGTCGACCGGGAGGATCTCTTCCTACGAGCAGTACTTC

abundance: .
j_gene: TRBJ2-7
len: 12
v_gene: TRBV30
d_gene: .
CDR3aa: CAWSTGNYEQYF
CDR3nt: TGTGCCTGGAGTACGGGAAACTACGAGCAGTACTTC

abundance: .
j_gene: TRBJ2-7
len: 14
v_gene: TRBV9
d_gene: .
CDR3aa: CASSVEGGGYEQYF
CDR3nt: TGTGCCAGCAGCGTAGAGGGGGGGGGTTACGAGCAGTACTTC

abundance: once
j_gene: TRBJ1-4
len: 15
v_gene: TRBV6-2/TRBV6-3
d_gene: .
CDR3aa: CASSPPGGLREKLFF
CDR3nt: TGTGCCAGCAGTCCCCCGGGGGGACTTCGTGAAAAACTGTTTTTT

abundance: few
j_gene: TRBJ2-5
len: 14
v_gene: TRBV20-1
d_gene: .
CDR3aa: CSARAIPPQETQYF
CDR3nt: TGCAGTGCTAGAGCCATACCGCCCCAAGAGACCCAGTACTTC

abundance: .
j_gene: TRBJ2-5
len: 14
v_gene: TRBV28
d_gene: .
CDR3aa: CASRPTTLWETQYF
CDR3nt: TGTGCCAGCAGACCCACCACACTATGGGAGACCCAGTACTTC

abundance: .
j_gene: TRBJ2-1
len: 13
v_gene: TRBV20-1
d_gene: .
CDR3aa: CSLTGGTYNEQFF
CDR3nt: TGCAGCCTGACTGGCGGGACCTACAATGAGCAGTTCTTC

abundance: .
j_gene: TRBJ2-1
len: 14
v_gene: TRBV5-1
d_gene: TRBD1
CDR3aa: CASRGTGVYNEQFF
CDR3nt: TGCGCCAGCCGTGGGACAGGGGTCTACAATGAGCAGTTCTTC

abundance: .
j_gene: TRBJ2-5
len: 16
v_gene: TRBV7-9
d_gene: TRBD1
CDR3aa: CASSLPDRGIEETQYF
CDR3nt: TGTGCCAGCAGCTTACCGGACAGGGGAATTGAAGAGACCCAGTACTTC

abundance: .
j_gene: TRBJ2-1
len: 13
v_gene: TRBV20-1
d_gene: TRBD2
CDR3aa: CSARGLAGFQQFF
CDR3nt: TGCAGTGCTCGCGGACTAGCGGGATTCCAGCAGTTCTTC

abundance: many
j_gene: TRBJ2-1
len: 13
v_gene: TRBV28
d_gene: TRBD2
CDR3aa: CASSGYGDYKQFF
CDR3nt: TGTGCCAGCAGTGGGTATGGGGACTATAAGCAGTTCTTC

abundance: .
j_gene: TRBJ2-7
len: 18
v_gene: TRBV5-1
d_gene: TRBD1
CDR3aa: CASSLARKTDRVFYEQYF
CDR3nt: TGCGCCAGCAGCTTGGCCCGTAAAACGGACAGGGTTTTCTACGAGCAGTACTTC

abundance: few
j_gene: TRBJ1-2
len: 16
v_gene: TRBV12-3/TRBV12-4
d_gene: .
CDR3aa: CASSLGIWGLGYGYTF
CDR3nt: TGTGCCAGCAGTTTAGGTATCTGGGGGCTAGGCTATGGCTACACCTTC

abundance: .
j_gene: TRBJ2-3
len: 12
v_gene: TRBV9
d_gene: .
CDR3aa: CASSASSDTQYF
CDR3nt: TGTGCCAGCAGCGCATCATCAGATACGCAGTATTTT

abundance: .
j_gene: TRBJ2-7
len: 15
v_gene: TRBV5-1
d_gene: TRBD2
CDR3aa: CASRRTSGRTDEQYF
CDR3nt: TGCGCCAGCAGGCGGACTAGCGGGAGGACAGATGAGCAGTACTTC

abundance: .
j_gene: TRBJ2-6
len: 14
v_gene: TRBV20-1
d_gene: .
CDR3aa: CSAREGSGANVLTF
CDR3nt: TGCAGTGCTAGAGAAGGATCAGGGGCCAACGTCCTGACTTTC

abundance: few
j_gene: TRBJ2-7
len: 15
v_gene: TRBV2
d_gene: .
CDR3aa: CASSVVPDRHYEQYF
CDR3nt: TGTGCCAGCAGTGTAGTTCCGGACCGCCACTACGAGCAGTACTTC

abundance: .
j_gene: TRBJ2-3
len: 16
v_gene: TRBV6-1
d_gene: .
CDR3aa: CASSDLAGPSTDTQYF
CDR3nt: TGTGCCAGCAGTGATCTCGCGGGACCTAGCACAGATACGCAGTATTTT

abundance: .
j_gene: TRBJ2-1
len: 16
v_gene: TRBV10-3
d_gene: .
CDR3aa: CAISETRDWGVKEQFF
CDR3nt: TGTGCCATCAGTGAGACCCGGGACTGGGGGGTCAAGGAGCAGTTCTTC